This passage covers 6 T cell receptor beta chains from one sample sequenced in a study of cytomegalovirus exposure and HLA in healthy donors. PCR primers comprised 60 Vbeta and 13 Jbeta primers. Libraries were prepared by immunoSEQ multiplex PCR; TCRdb keeps only in-frame clonotypes and omits some of them. This sample's table has 100,000 to 150,000 clones. Sequenced sample: PBMCs. Every receptor here comes from a man younger than 30 in good health and CMV-seronegative.

CDR3 sequence: CASSLTSGAYEQYF. The CDR3 DNA sequence: TGTGCCAGCAGCTTAACTAGCGGGGCCTACGAGCAGTACTTC. The chain links TRBV5-6 to TRBJ2-7; 10 bases line up with TRBD2. The CDR3 is 14 amino acids. Germline CDR1 is SGHDT and CDR2 is YYEEEE. V shed 2 bases and J 2 bases; nucleotides not matched to a gene: 1.

The chain is built from TRBV5-1 and TRBJ2-1, with 8 bases lining up with TRBD2. There are 14 residues in the CDR3. Germline CDR1 reads SGHRS; CDR2 reads YFSETQ. The trim removed 2 bases at V and 12 bases at J, leaving 10 bases unmatched. CDR3 nucleotides: TGCGCCAGCAGCTTAGAAGCGGGGGCAAAGAGGCAGTTCTTC. This encodes CASSLEAGAKRQFF.

The chain recombines TRBV19 with TRBJ1-2; 9 bases fit TRBD1. V lost 2 bases to trimming and J lost 6 bases; unmatched junction nucleotides: 7. The germline V gene has CDR1 LNHDA and CDR2 SQIVND (reference sequence). The CDR3 covers 15 residues. The CDR3 here is CASSIPGTGRDGYTF. The CDR3, as DNA: TGTGCCAGTAGTATACCCGGGACAGGGCGGGATGGCTACACCTTC.

J is TRBJ2-2 and V is TRBV15, with D possibly being TRBD2 (5 bases). CDR3 size: 15 residues. The V end lost 8 bases, the J end lost 4 bases, and 17 bases lay between the germline ends. Germline-derived CDR1 and CDR2 are LNHNV and YYDKDF (reference sequence). The CDR3 DNA reads TGTGCCACCGCCCTTACGGGGAACCCCACCGGGGAGCTGTTTTTT. Translation: CATALTGNPTGELFF.

The chain joins TRBV30 to TRBJ1-1; 7 bases match TRBD1. Losses at the gene ends were 0 bases for V and 10 bases for J; bases not matched to a gene: 11. Germline V lookup: CDR1 GTSNPN, CDR2 SVGIG (reference sequence). This CDR3 has 14 residues. The CDR3 DNA reads TGTGCCTGGAGTGTACGTTCGCCGGGACAGAGAGCTTTCTTT. Its translation is CAWSVRSPGQRAFF.

The V gene is TRBV7-6, the J gene TRBJ2-3; 10 bases line up with TRBD2. The germline V gene encodes CDR1 SGHVS and CDR2 FNYEAQ. V gave up 5 bases and J gave up 2 bases; unmatched junction bases: 13. This CDR3 comprises 18 residues. The CDR3: CASSPKLAGIGATDTQYF. The CDR3 bases are TGTGCCAGCAGCCCAAAACTAGCGGGAATTGGGGCCACAGATACGCAGTATTTT.